This T cell receptor (beta chain) was retrieved from a study of CD8+CD57+ T cells in acquired aplastic anemia. The V gene lost 1 base and the J gene lost 4 bases, with 11 bases spanning the gap. The CDR3 is made up of 15 amino acids. Per germline, CDR1 SSHAT and CDR2 FNYEAQ (reference sequence). Sequencing involved patients with CD8+CD57+ cell expansion previously shown by flow cytometry. Profiling of TCR beta VDJ combinations and CDR3 sequences used genomic DNA as template. MiXCR, applied by TCRdb to the reads, yields one record per CDR3 protein. The table lists about 170,000 distinct CDR3 sequences, 40% to 50% of them singletons, with more than 0.85% in the top ten.

This chain links TRBV7-7 with TRBJ1-3; D perhaps matches TRBD1 (6 bases). Material for sequencing was sorted CD4+, CD8+, or CD8+CD57+ T cells (not recorded which) from PBMCs. The sequence came from a human donor with aplastic anemia. CDR3 protein: CASSLVLTGGNTIYF. CDR3 sequence (DNA): TGTGCCAGCAGCTTAGTCCTAACAGGGGGAAACACCATATATTTT.